This entry lists 5 T cell receptor beta chains sequenced from one sample in a study of T cells in Graves' hyperthyroidism and ophthalmopathy. The source material, RNA transcripts, was used to amplify TCR beta CDR3 regions. The TCR CDR3 was amplified in a first-round RT-PCR using the HTBI primer set. TCRdb used MiXCR to reprocess the multiplex PCR reads, holding one entry per CDR3 protein. The sample contains around 300,000 distinct CDR3 sequences, roughly 15% of which appear only once. Input material: blood. Source of these receptors: a middle-aged woman with Graves' hyperthyroidism.

On this clonotype itself: This clone may be a read error of a much larger clone one base away. CDR3 protein: CASSLAGTGSNEQFF. The DNA for the CDR3 is TGTGCCAGCAGCTTAGCTGGTACAGGCAGCAATGAGCAGTTCTTC. This chain links TRBV11-2 with TRBJ2-1; perhaps TRBD1 as D (5 bases). Germline CDR1 reads SGHAT; CDR2 reads FQNNGV. The length of the CDR3 is 15 residues. Trimming took off 1 base at V and 6 bases at J, with 13 bases between the two ends.

V gene TRBV6-2 or TRBV6-3 combines with J gene TRBJ2-5; D is unclear. Germline CDR1 is MNHEY and CDR2 is SVGEGT. Between the trimmed V and J ends, which lost 6 bases and 2 bases, there was a span of 19 bases. CDR3 size: 16 residues. The CDR3 DNA sequence: TGTGCCAGCAGGAAAAAGTTCGTCGCCGATCAAGAGACCCAGTACTTC. Translation: CASRKKFVADQETQYF.

This clonotype was found many times. V and J are TRBV12-3 or TRBV12-4 and TRBJ1-6; D might be TRBD1 (5 bases). The CDR3 is 14 residues long. Trimming left V 3 bases short and J 5 bases short, with 8 bases between. The CDR3 DNA reads TGTGCCAGCAGTTTGGGGGGGAATAATTCACCCCTCCACTTT. Protein sequence: CASSLGGNNSPLHF.

This clonotype was detected many times. The V gene is TRBV29-1, the J gene TRBJ2-1, with 8 positions matching TRBD1. The germline V gene encodes CDR1 SQVTM and CDR2 ANQGSEA. J was trimmed by 2 bases and V by 4 bases; bases with no gene match: 4. CDR3 length: 14 residues. CDR3 amino acids: CSVVRRGPYNEQFF. As DNA, the CDR3 is TGCAGCGTTGTCCGCAGGGGGCCCTACAATGAGCAGTTCTTC.

V usage is TRBV4-1 and J usage is TRBJ2-5; 9 bases agree with TRBD1. CDR3 length: 17 amino acids. J gave up 4 bases and V 0 bases, and 9 bases lay outside the gene matches. Germline loops: CDR1 MGHRA, CDR2 YSYEKL. DNA of the CDR3: TGCGCCAGCAGCCAAGATGTAGGACAGGGGTTTCCAGAGACCCAGTACTTC. Its translation is CASSQDVGQGFPETQYF.